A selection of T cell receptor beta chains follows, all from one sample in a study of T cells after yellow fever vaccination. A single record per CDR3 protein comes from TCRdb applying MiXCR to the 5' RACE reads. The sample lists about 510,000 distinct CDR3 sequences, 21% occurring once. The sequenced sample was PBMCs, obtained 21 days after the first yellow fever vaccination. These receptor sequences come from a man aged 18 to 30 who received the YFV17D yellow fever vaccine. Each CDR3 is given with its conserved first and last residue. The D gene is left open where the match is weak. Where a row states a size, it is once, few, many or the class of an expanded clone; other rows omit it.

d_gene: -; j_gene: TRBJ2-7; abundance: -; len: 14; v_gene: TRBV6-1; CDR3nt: TGTGCCAGCAGCCACGGGGCAGGAGGCTACGAGCAGTACTTC; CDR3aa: CASSHGAGGYEQYF
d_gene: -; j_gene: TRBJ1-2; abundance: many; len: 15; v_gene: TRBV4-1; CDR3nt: TGCGCCAGCAGCCCAGGGCCTCGCGATAACTATGGCTACACCTTC; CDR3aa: CASSPGPRDNYGYTF
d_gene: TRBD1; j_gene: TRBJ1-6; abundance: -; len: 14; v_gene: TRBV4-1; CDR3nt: TGCGCCAGCAGCCCGACAGGGGTTCCATCACCCCTCCACTTT; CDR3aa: CASSPTGVPSPLHF
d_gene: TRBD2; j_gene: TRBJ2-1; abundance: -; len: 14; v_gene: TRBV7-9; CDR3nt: TGTGCCAGCAGCTTGAGCGGGGGGGCCAATGAGCAGTTCTTC; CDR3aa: CASSLSGGANEQFF
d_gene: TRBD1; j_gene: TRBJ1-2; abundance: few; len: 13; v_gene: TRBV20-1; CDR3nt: TGCAGTGCTCCACGACAGGGGGGGCGTGGCTACACCTTC; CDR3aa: CSAPRQGGRGYTF
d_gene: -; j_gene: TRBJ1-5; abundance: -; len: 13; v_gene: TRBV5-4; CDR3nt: TGTGCCAGCAGCTTCGGGCTGGGGGAGCCCCAGCATTTT; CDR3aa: CASSFGLGEPQHF
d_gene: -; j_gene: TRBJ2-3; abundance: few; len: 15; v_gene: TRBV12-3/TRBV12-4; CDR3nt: TGTGCCAGCAGTTTAAGGCAGGGTATCTCAGATACGCAGTATTTT; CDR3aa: CASSLRQGISDTQYF
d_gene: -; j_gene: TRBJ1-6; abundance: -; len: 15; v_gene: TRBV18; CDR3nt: TGTGCCAGCTCTAACACGACAGGTTTGAATTCACCCCTCCACTTT; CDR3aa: CASSNTTGLNSPLHF
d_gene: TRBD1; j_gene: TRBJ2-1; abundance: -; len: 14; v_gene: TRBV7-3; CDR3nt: TGTGCCAGCAGCCACGAGGGGGCCATGAATGAGCAGTTCTTC; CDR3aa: CASSHEGAMNEQFF
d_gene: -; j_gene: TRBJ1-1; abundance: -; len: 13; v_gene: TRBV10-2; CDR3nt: TGCGCCAGTACAAGCGTCATGAACACTGAAGCTTTCTTT; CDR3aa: CASTSVMNTEAFF
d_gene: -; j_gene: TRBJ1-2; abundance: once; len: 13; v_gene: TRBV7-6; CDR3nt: TGTGCCAGCAGCTTAGCGTTGGGGGTCAGCTACACCTTC; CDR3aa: CASSLALGVSYTF
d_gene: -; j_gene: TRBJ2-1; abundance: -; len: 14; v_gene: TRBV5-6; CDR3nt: TGTGCCAGCACCCCAGGTATCGCGGTCAATGAGCAGTTCTTC; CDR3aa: CASTPGIAVNEQFF
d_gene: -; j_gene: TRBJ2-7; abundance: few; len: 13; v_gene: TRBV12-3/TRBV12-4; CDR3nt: TGTGCCAGCAGCATGGAGGTCTCCTACGAGCAGTACTTC; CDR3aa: CASSMEVSYEQYF
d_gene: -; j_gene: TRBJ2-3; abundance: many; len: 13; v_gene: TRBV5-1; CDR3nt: TGCGCCAGCAGGCAGGACAGCACAGATACGCAGTATTTT; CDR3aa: CASRQDSTDTQYF
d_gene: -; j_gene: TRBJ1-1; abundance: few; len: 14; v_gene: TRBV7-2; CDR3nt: TGTGCCAGCAGCTATCCGGGGGTAGGAACTGAAGCTTTCTTT; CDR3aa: CASSYPGVGTEAFF
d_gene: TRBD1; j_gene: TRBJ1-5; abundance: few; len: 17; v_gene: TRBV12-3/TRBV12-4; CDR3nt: TGTGCCAGCAGTTCACAGGGGGGTTTTTATAGCAATCAGCCCCAGCATTTT; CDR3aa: CASSSQGGFYSNQPQHF
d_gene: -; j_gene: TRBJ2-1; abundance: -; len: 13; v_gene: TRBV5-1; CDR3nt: TGCGCCAGCAGCACGCGGACAGTCAATGAGCAGTTCTTC; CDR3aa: CASSTRTVNEQFF
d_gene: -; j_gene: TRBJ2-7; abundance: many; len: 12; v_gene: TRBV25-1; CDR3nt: TGTGCCAGCAGTGGGCACCTGTACGAGCAGTACTTC; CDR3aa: CASSGHLYEQYF
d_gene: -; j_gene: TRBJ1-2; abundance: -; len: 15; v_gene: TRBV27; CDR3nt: TGTGCCAGCAGTTTTACAGGGAACATTCCCCATGGCTACACCTTC; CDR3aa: CASSFTGNIPHGYTF
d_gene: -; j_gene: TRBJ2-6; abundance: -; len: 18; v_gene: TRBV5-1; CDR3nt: TGCGCCAGCAGCCCAACCGGTGACCCCAGCTCTGGGGCCAACGTCCTGACTTTC; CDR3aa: CASSPTGDPSSGANVLTF
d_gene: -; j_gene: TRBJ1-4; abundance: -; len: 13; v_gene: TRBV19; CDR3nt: TGTGCCAGTAGCGCCGGACCCCGCCATCAACTGTTTTTT; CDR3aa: CASSAGPRHQLFF
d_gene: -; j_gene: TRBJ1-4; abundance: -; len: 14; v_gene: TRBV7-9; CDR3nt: TGTGCCAGCAGCTTATTCGGGGTAAATGAAAAACTGTTTTTT; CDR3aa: CASSLFGVNEKLFF
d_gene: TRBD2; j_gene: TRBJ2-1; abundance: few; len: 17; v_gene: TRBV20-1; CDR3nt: TGCAGTGCTAGAGGCTGGGGCAGAAGCGGGGGCTCCGATGAGCAGTTCTTC; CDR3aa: CSARGWGRSGGSDEQFF
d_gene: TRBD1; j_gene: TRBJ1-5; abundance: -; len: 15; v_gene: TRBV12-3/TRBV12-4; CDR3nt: TGTGCCAGCAGTTGGGGGACAGGGGGCGGTCAGCCCCAGCATTTT; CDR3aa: CASSWGTGGGQPQHF
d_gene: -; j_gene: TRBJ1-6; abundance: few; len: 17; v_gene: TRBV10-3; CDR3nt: TGTGCCATCAGTGAGTCGACTCCGAGCTCCTATAATTCACCCCTCCACTTT; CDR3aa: CAISESTPSSYNSPLHF
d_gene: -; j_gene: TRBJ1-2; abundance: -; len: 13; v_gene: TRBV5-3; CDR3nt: TGTGCCATCGGCCCGGGGCCCCTCTATGGCTACACCTTC; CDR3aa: CAIGPGPLYGYTF
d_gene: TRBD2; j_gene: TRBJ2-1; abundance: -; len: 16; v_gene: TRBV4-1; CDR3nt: TGCGCCAGCAGCCCGGGCGGAGCGGGGGGGGCCAATGAGCAGTTCTTC; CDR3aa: CASSPGGAGGANEQFF
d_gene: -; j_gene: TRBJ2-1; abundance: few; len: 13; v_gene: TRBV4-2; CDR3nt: TGTGCCAGCAGCAAAGGGAGAGGAGGTGAGCAGTTCTTC; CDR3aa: CASSKGRGGEQFF
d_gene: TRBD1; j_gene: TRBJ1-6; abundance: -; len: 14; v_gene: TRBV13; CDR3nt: TGTGCCAGCAGCAAGAACAGGGGTAATTCACCCCTCCACTTT; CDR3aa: CASSKNRGNSPLHF
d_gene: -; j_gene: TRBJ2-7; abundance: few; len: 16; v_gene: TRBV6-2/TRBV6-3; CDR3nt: TGTGCCAGCAGAAAGGGACATCGCCAACCAATATACGAGCAGTACTTC; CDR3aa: CASRKGHRQPIYEQYF
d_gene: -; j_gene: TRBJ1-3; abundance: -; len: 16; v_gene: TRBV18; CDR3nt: TGTGCCAGCTCACACGGGCCGGCTGGATGGGGGAACACCATATATTTT; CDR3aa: CASSHGPAGWGNTIYF
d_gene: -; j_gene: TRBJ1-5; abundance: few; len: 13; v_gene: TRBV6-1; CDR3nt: TGTGCCAGCAGTGAGGGGCGGCATCAGCCCCAGCATTTT; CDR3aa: CASSEGRHQPQHF
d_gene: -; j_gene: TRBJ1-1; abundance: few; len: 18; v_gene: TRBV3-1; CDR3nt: TGTGCCAGCAGCCCCCGAAACAGGGATTTCATCATGAGGACTGAAGCTTTCTTT; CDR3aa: CASSPRNRDFIMRTEAFF
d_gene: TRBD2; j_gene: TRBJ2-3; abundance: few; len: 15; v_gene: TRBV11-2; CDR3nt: TGTGCCAGCAGCTTATGGCGGGGGACCACAGATACGCAGTATTTT; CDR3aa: CASSLWRGTTDTQYF
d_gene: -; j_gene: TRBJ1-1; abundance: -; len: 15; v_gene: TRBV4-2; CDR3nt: TGTGCCAGCAAACTCAGACAGGACATCCACACTGAAGCTTTCTTT; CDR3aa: CASKLRQDIHTEAFF
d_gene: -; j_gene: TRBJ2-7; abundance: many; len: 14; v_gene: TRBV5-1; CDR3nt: TGCGCCAGCAGCTTGGGACAGGACTATGGCGAGCAGTACTTC; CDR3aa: CASSLGQDYGEQYF
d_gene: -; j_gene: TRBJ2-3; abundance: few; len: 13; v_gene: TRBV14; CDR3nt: TGTGCCAGCAGCGTTCATCCCACAGATACGCAGTATTTT; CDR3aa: CASSVHPTDTQYF
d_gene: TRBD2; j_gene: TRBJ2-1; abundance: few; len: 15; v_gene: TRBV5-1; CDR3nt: TGCGCCAGCAGCTTCTCAGCGGGGGCCAACAATGAGCAGTTCTTC; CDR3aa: CASSFSAGANNEQFF
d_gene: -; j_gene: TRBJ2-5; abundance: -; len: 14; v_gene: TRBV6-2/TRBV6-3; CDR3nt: TGTGCCAGCGCTCCGGGACACCCCCAAGAGACCCAGTACTTC; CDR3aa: CASAPGHPQETQYF
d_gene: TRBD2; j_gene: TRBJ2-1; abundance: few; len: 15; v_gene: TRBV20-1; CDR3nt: TGCAGTGTATCACCCGGGACTAGCGGGGTCGGTGAGCAGTTCTTC; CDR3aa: CSVSPGTSGVGEQFF
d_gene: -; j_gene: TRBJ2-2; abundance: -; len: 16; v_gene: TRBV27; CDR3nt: TGTGCCAGCAGTTTAGGAGACGGGGGCAGGACCGGGGAGCTGTTTTTT; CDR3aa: CASSLGDGGRTGELFF
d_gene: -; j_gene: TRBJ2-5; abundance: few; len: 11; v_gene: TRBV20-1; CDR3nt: TGCAGTGCCCCTAGGGGGGAGACCCAGTACTTC; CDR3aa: CSAPRGETQYF
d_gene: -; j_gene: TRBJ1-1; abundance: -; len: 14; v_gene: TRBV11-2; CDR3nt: TGTGCCAGCAGCTTACGTAGTTCGGGAACTGAAGCTTTCTTT; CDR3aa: CASSLRSSGTEAFF
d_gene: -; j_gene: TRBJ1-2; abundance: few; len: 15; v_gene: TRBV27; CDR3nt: TGTGCCAGCAGACAAACAGGGAGGCCCGACTATGGCTACACCTTC; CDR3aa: CASRQTGRPDYGYTF
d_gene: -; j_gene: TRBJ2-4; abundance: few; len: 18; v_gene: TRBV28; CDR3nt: TGTGCCAGCAGTTTCAGAACCAGGCTAACACTAGCCAAAAACATTCAGTACTTC; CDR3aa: CASSFRTRLTLAKNIQYF
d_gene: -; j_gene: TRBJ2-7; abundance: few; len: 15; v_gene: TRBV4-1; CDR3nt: TGCGCCAGCAGCCAAGCCTCCCGGGCTCCCTACGAGCAGTACTTC; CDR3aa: CASSQASRAPYEQYF
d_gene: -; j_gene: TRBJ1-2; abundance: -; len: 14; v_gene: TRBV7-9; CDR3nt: TGTGCCAGCAGCCCCCTCGCCGAGCCTCGAGGCTACACCTTC; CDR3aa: CASSPLAEPRGYTF
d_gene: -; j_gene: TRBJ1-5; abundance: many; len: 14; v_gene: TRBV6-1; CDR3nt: TGTGCCAGCTTTGAGCCGGCGGAGGCTCAGCCCCAGCATTTT; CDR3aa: CASFEPAEAQPQHF
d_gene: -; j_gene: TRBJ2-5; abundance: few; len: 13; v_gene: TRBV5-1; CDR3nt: TGCGCCAGCAGCTTGCCCATGAGGGAGACCCAGTACTTC; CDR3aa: CASSLPMRETQYF
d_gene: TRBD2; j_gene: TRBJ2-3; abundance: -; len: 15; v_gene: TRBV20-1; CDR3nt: TGCAGTGCCCCGACTAGCGGGGGGCTGGTGGATACGCAGTATTTT; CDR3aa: CSAPTSGGLVDTQYF